The entry below describes one T cell receptor beta chain. The antigen is unknown. After re-calling the 5' RACE reads, TCRdb lists one entry per CDR3 protein, DNA absent. The listing contains 200,000 to 300,000 distinct CDR3 sequences. The CDR3 runs 13 residues. This sample was taken from a study of T cells expressing NK-cell markers. Study summary: The authors sequenced eight donors, of whom seven were HCMV-seropositive and one was seronegative. Notes on the study in general: The CD3+CD56-NKG2C+ fraction of a handful of donors was also led by these clonotypes. For about 6 donors, the dominant NKG2C+ clonotypes made up roughly 1.0-7.0% of their CD8+ T cells.

This chain uses TRBV12-3 or TRBV12-4 with TRBJ1-5. This receptor was taken from a man aged 18-30 years in good health. Input material: blood T cells: a sorted CD56 or NKG2C T cell subset, CD4+ or CD8+ T cells, or bulk PBMC T cells (not recorded which). CDR3 loop: CASSLSANQPQHF.